A selection of T cell receptor beta chains follows, all from one sample in a study of cytomegalovirus exposure and HLA in healthy donors. Produced via immunoSEQ multiplex PCR; TCRdb's table is partial and in-frame only. The table lists 130,000 to 150,000 clones, over 80% of them singletons. Sample: PBMCs. The source is a male donor in good health and CMV-seronegative. Each CDR3 is given without its conserved first and last residue. Each record gives: V gene, J gene, D gene, CDR3 protein. A D gene is named only where the DNA matches it firmly.

>TRBV28|TRBJ2-3|TRBD2
ASSLLAGGTDTQY
>TRBV5-1|-|-
ASSLTRQPHEQY
>TRBV9|TRBJ2-1|TRBD2
ASSPWDYWYNEQF
>TRBV6-5|TRBJ2-7|-
ASTAGQHYEQY
>TRBV11-2|TRBJ2-5|TRBD2
ASSAGTSGGETQY
>TRBV9|TRBJ1-5|TRBD1
ASSVSSLPGQGGQPQH
>TRBV28|TRBJ1-5|-
ASSFWGQGNQPQH
>TRBV6-6|TRBJ1-1|-
ASLIPGRATEAF
>TRBV7-9|TRBJ2-3|TRBD2
ASSSSLGTSTGPTDTQY
>TRBV6-1|TRBJ2-7|TRBD1
ASSTGQGHEQY
>TRBV7-9|TRBJ1-1|-
ASSPRDGVTEAF
>TRBV13|TRBJ2-5|-
ASSSRGGRETQY
>TRBV6-1|TRBJ2-5|TRBD1
ASSEGWGQGLQETQY
>TRBV7-2|TRBJ2-3|TRBD1
ASSLLGQGVDTQY
>TRBV5-5|TRBJ1-2|-
ASSLTPEPYYGYT
>TRBV7-9|TRBJ1-4|-
ASRSDSWGDEKLF
>TRBV15|TRBJ1-2|-
ATSRAVGVTNYGYT